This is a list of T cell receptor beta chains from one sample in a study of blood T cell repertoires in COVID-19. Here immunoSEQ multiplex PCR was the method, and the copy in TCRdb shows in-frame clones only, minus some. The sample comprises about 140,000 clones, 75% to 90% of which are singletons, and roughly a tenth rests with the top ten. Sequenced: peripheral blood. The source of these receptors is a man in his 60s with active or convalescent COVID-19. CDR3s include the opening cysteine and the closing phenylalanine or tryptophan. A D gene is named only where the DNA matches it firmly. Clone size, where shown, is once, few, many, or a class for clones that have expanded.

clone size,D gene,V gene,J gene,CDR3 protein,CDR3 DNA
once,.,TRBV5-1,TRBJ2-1,CASSFGTRHWNEQFF,TGCGCCAGCAGCTTCGGGACTCGGCACTGGAATGAGCAGTTCTTC
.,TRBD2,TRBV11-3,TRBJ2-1,CASSQGLAGEQFF,TGTGCCAGCAGTCAGGGACTAGCGGGGGAGCAGTTCTTC
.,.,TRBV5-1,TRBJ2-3,CASSLALIGTTSTDTQYF,TGCGCCAGCAGCTTGGCCTTAATTGGGACAACTAGCACAGATACGCAGTATTTT
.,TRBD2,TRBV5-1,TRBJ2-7,CASSYIAGVVYEQYF,TGCGCCAGCAGCTACATAGCGGGAGTCGTATACGAGCAGTACTTC
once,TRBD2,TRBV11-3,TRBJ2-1,CASSSGLAGTYNEQFF,TGTGCCAGCAGCTCGGGACTAGCGGGGACTTACAATGAGCAGTTCTTC
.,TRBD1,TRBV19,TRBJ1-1,CASSLGTAEAFF,TGTGCCAGTAGTCTCGGGACAGCTGAAGCTTTCTTT
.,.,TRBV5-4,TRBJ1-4,CASSLGGLGANEKLFF,TGTGCCAGCAGCTTGGGAGGTTTAGGCGCTAATGAAAAACTGTTTTTT
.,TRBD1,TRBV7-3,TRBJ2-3,CASSRTGATDTQYF,TGTGCCAGCAGCCGAACAGGGGCAACAGATACGCAGTATTTT
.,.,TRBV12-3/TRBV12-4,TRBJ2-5,CASNPTGKETQYF,TGTGCCAGCAACCCAACAGGGAAAGAGACCCAGTACTTC
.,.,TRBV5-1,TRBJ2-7,CASSLVTATYEQYF,TGCGCCAGCAGCTTGGTAACAGCAACCTACGAGCAGTACTTC
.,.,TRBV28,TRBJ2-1,CASSLFFIARGGGFNEQFF,TGTGCCAGCAGTTTATTCTTTATCGCTAGAGGGGGTGGGTTCAATGAGCAGTTCTTC
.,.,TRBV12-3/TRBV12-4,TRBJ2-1,CASAVLERKEQFF,TGTGCCAGCGCGGTGCTGGAAAGGAAGGAGCAGTTCTTC
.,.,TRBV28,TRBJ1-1,CASSYPDRPNTEAFF,TGTGCCAGCAGTTACCCCGACAGACCGAACACTGAAGCTTTCTTT
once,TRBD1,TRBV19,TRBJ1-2,CASSRQGTYGYTF,TGTGCCAGTAGTCGACAGGGAACCTATGGCTACACCTTC
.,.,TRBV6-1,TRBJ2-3,CASSEWLDSSTDTQYF,TGTGCCAGCAGTGAGTGGTTAGACTCTAGCACAGATACGCAGTATTTT
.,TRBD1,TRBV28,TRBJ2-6,CASIAGGRTGANVLTF,TGTGCCAGCATTGCAGGGGGACGAACTGGGGCCAACGTCCTGACTTTC
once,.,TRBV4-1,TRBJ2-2,CASSQWTDANTGELFF,TGCGCCAGCAGCCAGTGGACAGACGCGAACACCGGGGAGCTGTTTTTT
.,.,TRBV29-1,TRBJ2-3,CSVELQSTDTQYF,TGCAGCGTTGAGTTACAGAGCACAGATACGCAGTATTTT
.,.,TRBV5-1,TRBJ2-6,CASSLEGLSSGANVLTF,TGCGCCAGCAGCCTGGAAGGACTGAGCTCTGGGGCCAACGTCCTGACTTTC
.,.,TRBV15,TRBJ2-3,CATSRASGSSTDTQYF,TGTGCCACCAGCAGAGCCAGCGGGTCTAGCACAGATACGCAGTATTTT
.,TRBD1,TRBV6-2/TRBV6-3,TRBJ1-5,CASSYSNLRGTGRYSNQPQHF,TGTGCCAGCAGTTACTCGAACCTCCGGGGGACAGGGAGGTATAGCAATCAGCCCCAGCATTTT
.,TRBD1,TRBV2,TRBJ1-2,CASSEFLGQGFGYTF,TGTGCCAGCAGTGAATTTTTAGGACAGGGCTTTGGCTACACCTTC
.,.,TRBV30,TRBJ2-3,CAWSGKASDYTDTQYF,TGTGCCTGGAGTGGAAAGGCTAGCGATTACACAGATACGCAGTATTTT
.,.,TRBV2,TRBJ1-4,CASSHRVSLNEKLFF,TGTGCCAGCAGTCACCGGGTGTCCCTCAATGAAAAACTGTTTTTT
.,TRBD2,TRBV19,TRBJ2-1,CASTPTGGTVSYNEQFF,TGTGCCAGTACCCCGACCGGGGGGACGGTCTCCTACAATGAGCAGTTCTTC
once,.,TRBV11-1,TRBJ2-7,CASSAARAYEQYF,TGTGCCAGCAGCGCCGCACGGGCCTACGAGCAGTACTTC
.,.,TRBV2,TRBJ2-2,CASQASGKLFF,TGTGCCAGCCAGGCGTCCGGGAAACTGTTTTTT
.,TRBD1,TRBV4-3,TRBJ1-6,CASSQDPEGAGYSPLHF,TGCGCCAGCAGCCAAGATCCGGAGGGGGCGGGTTATTCACCCCTCCACTTT
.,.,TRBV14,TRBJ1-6,CASSQEALSNSPLHF,TGTGCCAGCAGCCAAGAAGCACTGAGCAATTCACCCCTCCACTTT
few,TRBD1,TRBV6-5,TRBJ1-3,CASRTGEANTIYF,TGTGCCAGCAGGACAGGGGAGGCGAACACCATATATTTT
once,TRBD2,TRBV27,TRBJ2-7,CASSLFPSGSSYEQYF,TGTGCCAGCAGTTTGTTTCCTAGCGGGAGCTCCTACGAGCAGTACTTC
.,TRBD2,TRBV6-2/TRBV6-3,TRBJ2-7,CASTPREGSYEQYF,TGTGCCAGCACCCCGAGGGAGGGGTCCTACGAGCAGTACTTC
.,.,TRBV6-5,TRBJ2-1,CAESSQAGSYNEQFF,TGTGCCGAATCTTCCCAGGCTGGCTCCTACAATGAGCAGTTCTTC
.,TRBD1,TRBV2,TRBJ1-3,CASSFDRGAGNTIYF,TGTGCCAGCAGTTTTGACAGGGGGGCTGGAAACACCATATATTTT
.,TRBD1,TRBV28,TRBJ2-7,CASSATSGGWTSYEQYF,TGTGCCAGCAGTGCCACCTCAGGGGGCTGGACATCCTACGAGCAGTACTTC
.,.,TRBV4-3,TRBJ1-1,CASSQPNGGSTEAFF,TGCGCCAGCAGCCAACCTAACGGCGGGAGCACTGAAGCTTTCTTT
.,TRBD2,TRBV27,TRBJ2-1,CASSSAGLAGEGFF,TGTGCCAGCAGTTCTGCGGGACTAGCGGGAGAGGGGTTCTTC
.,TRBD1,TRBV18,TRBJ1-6,CASSIDRGLSPLHF,TGTGCCAGCTCCATCGACAGGGGGCTTTCACCCCTCCACTTT
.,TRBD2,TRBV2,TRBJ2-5,CASSKGPRGETQYF,TGTGCCAGCAGTAAAGGGCCGCGGGGGGAGACCCAGTACTTC
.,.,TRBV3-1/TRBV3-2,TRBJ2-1,CASSRIEYNEQFF,TGTGCCAGCAGCCGCATCGAGTACAATGAGCAGTTCTTC
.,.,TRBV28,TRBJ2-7,CASSPRQSVYEQYF,TGTGCCAGCAGCCCCCGACAGTCAGTCTACGAGCAGTACTTC
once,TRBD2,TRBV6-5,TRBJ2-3,CATKAREDPNTQYF,TGTGCCACCAAAGCGCGGGAGGACCCAAATACGCAGTATTTT
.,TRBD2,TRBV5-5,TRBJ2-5,CASSSILASGGQETQYF,TGTGCCAGCAGCTCGATACTAGCGAGTGGGGGCCAAGAGACCCAGTACTTC
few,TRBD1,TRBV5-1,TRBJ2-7,CASSSGGHSYEQYF,TGCGCCAGCAGCTCAGGGGGCCACTCCTACGAGCAGTACTTC
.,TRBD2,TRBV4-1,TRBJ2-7,CASSQGLARTYEQYF,TGCGCCAGCAGCCAAGGACTAGCACGAACCTACGAGCAGTACTTC
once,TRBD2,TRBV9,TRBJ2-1,CASSLGTSEREQFF,TGTGCCAGCAGCCTAGGGACTAGCGAGCGTGAGCAGTTCTTC
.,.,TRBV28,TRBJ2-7,CASSTFQGLSSYEQYF,TGTGCCAGCAGTACCTTCCAGGGGCTGAGCTCCTACGAGCAGTACTTC
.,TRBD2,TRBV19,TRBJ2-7,CASSILPPGLGVHEQYF,TGTGCCAGTAGTATCCTCCCCCCGGGACTAGGGGTCCACGAGCAGTACTTC
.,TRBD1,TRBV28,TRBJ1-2,CASSIYRGSLYGYTF,TGTGCCAGCAGTATATACAGGGGATCTCTCTATGGCTACACCTTC
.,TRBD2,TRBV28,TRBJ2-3,CAIQTSGRGTQYF,TGTGCCATCCAGACTAGTGGGAGGGGTACGCAGTATTTT
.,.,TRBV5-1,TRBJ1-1,CASSPGLLNTEAFF,TGCGCCAGCAGCCCGGGACTCTTGAACACTGAAGCTTTCTTT
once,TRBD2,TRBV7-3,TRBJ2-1,CASSSPGLASNEQFF,TGTGCCAGCAGCTCCCCGGGACTAGCCTCCAATGAGCAGTTCTTC
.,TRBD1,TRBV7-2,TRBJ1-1,CASSLQGATTEAFF,TGTGCCAGCAGCTTACAGGGGGCTACCACTGAAGCTTTCTTT